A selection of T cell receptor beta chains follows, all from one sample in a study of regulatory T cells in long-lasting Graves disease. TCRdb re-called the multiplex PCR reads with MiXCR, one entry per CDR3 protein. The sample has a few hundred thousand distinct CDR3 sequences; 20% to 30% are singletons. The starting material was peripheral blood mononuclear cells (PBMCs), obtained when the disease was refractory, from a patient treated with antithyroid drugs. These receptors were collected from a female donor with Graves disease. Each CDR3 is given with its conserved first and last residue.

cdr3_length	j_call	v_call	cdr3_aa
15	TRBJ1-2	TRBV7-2	CASSLEGSGRYGYTF
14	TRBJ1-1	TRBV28	CASSLGTGGVEAFF
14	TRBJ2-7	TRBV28	CASSRLGGYYEQYF
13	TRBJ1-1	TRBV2	CASSEQDRGFAFF
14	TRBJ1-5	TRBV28	CASSLNYRDQPQHF
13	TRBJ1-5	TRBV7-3	CASSLFIGQPQHF
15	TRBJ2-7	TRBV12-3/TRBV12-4	CASSEPGGTSYEQYF
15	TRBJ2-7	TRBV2	CASSEWLGGQYEQYF
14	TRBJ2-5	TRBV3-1	CASALRPTEETQYF
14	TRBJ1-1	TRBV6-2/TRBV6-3	CASSYEPRNTEAFF
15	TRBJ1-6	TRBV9	CASSVDRTKNSPLHF
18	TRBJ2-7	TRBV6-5	CASSYFPATSGSNYEQYF
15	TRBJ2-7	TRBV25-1	CASTPPPPDPYEQYF
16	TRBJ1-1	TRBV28	CASSLFRQTRNTEAFF
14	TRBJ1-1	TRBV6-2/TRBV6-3	CASGPDLWTAEAFF
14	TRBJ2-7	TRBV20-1	CSARDTSGSYEQYF
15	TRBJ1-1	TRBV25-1	CASARTGGMNTEAFF
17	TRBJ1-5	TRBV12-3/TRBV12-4	CASSSSPHARGNQPQHF
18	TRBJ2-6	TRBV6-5	CASSFQLAGYSGANVLTF
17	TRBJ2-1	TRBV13	CASSPPGWDRGYNEQFF
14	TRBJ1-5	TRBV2	CASSAARGNQPQHF
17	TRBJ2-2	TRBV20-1	CSAHYRTSGTNTGELFF
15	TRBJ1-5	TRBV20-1	CSALRIGVLNQPQHF
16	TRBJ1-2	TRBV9	CASSVGYPGEHYGYTF
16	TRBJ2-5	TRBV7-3	CASSSGTGAFSETQYF
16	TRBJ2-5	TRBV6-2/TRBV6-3	CAVKASGSAAGETQYF
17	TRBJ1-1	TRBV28	CASSPLMEGAYHTEAFF
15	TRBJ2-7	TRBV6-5	CASSLTWDRSYEQYF
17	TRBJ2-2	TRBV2	CASNLGLAGGHTGELLF
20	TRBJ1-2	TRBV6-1	CASSVEAQRGERGANYGYTF
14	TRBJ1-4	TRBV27	CASKVVGGNEKLFF
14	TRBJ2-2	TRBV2	CAGQGAEDTGELFF
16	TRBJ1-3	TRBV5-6	CASRSRWAGEGNTIYF
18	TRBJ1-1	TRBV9	CASSDNREGPKTNTEAFF
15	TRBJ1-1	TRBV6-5	CASSYDRGNRVEAFF
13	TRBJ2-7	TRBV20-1	CSASTPSTYEQYF
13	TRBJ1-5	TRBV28	CASTGTYNQPQHF
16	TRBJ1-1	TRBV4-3	CASSQDLASLNTEAFF
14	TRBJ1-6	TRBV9	CASSTYRGDSPLHF
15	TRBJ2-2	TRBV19	CASSSGDGNTGELFF
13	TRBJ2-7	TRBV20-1	CSASSLAGFEQYF
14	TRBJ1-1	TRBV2	CASSEALGTGKAFF
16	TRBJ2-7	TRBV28	CASSLWSLEVRGEQYF
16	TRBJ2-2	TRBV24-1	CATSDLGQGNTGELFF
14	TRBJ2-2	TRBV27	CASSFFAGTGELFF
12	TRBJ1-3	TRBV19	CATGQGGNTIYF
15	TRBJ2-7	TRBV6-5	CASSSAGQGGNEQYF
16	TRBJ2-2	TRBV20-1	CSAREEGAGRTGELFF
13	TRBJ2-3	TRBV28	CASSFGRTDTQYF
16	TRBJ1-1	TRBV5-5	CASSLAQPRRNTEAFF
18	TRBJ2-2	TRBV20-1	CSAFPTSGDTANTGELFF
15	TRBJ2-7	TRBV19	CASSTVRAGSYEQYF
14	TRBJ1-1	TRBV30	CAWTRFSSGAEAFF
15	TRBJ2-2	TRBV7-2	CASSSTTGGTGELFF
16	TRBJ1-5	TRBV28	CASSLQNGNSNQPQHF